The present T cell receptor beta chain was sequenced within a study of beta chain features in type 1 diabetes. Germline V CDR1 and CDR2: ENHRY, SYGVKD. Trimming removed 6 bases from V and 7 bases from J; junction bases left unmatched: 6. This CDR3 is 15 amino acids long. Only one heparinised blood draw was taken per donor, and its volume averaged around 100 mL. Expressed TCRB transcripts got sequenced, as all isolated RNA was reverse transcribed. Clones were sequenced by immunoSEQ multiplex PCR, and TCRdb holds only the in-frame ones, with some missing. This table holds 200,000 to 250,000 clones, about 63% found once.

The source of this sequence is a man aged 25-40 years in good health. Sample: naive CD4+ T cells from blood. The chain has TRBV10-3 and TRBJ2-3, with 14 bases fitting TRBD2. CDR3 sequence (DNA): TGTGCCATCAGAGGGACTAGCGGGGGTCTTAATACGCAGTATTTT. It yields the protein CAIRGTSGGLNTQYF.